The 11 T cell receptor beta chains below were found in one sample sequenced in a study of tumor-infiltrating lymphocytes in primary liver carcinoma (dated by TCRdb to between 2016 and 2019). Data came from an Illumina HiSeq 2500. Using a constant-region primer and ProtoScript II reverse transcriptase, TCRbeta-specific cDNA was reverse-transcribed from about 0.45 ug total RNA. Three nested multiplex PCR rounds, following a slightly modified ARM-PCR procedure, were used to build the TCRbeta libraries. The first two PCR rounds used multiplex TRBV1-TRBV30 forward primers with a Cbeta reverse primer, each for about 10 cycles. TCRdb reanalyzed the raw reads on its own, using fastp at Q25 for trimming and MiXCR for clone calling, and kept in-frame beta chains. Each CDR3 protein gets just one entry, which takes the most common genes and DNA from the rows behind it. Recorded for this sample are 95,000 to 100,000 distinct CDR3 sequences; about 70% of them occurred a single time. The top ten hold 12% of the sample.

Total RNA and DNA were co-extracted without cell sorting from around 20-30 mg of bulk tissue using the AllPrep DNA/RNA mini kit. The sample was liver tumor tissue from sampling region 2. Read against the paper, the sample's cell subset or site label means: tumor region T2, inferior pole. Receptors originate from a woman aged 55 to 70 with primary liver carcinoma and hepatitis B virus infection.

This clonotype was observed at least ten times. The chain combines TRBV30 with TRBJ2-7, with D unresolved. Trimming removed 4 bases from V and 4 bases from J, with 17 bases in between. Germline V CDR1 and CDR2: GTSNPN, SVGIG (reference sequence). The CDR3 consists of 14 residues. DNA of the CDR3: TGTGCCTGGACTATGAGGAGTCGCCGGTACGAGCAGTACTTC. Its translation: CAWTMRSRRYEQYF.

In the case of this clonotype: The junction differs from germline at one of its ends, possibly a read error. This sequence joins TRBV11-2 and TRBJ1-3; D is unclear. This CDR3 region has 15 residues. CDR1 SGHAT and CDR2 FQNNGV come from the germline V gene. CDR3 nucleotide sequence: TGTGTCAGCAGCTTGGAGGGATTAGCTGGAAACACCATATATTTT. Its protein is CVSSLEGLAGNTIYF.

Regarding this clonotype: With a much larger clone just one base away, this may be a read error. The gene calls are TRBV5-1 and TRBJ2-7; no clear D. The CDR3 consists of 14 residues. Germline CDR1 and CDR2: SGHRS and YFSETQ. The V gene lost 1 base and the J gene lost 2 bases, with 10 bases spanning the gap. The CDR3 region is CASSLYSWAYEQYF. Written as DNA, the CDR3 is TGCGCCAGCAGCTTGTATTCGTGGGCCTACGAGCAGTACTTC. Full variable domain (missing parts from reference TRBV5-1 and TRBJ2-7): KAGVTQTPRYLIKTRGQQVTLSCSPISGHRSVSWYQQTPGQGLQFLFEYFSETQRNKGNFPGRFSGRQFSNSRSEMNVSTLELGDSALYLCASSLYSWAYEQYFGPGTRLTVT.

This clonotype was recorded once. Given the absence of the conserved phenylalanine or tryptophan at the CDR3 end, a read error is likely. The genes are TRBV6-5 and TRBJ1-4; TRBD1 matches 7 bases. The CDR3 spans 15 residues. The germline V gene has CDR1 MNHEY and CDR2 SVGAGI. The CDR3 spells CASNYLSGGDERLFL. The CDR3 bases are TGTGCCAGCAATTATCTATCAGGGGGGGATGAAAGACTGTTTCTT.

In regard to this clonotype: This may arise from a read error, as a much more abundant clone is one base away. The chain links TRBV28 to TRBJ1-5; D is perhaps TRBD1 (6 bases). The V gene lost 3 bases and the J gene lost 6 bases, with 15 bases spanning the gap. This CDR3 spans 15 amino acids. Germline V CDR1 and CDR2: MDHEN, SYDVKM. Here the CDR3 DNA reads TGTGCCAGCAGTTTCTTACAGGGAGTAATTCAGCCCCAGCATTTT. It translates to CASSFLQGVIQPQHF. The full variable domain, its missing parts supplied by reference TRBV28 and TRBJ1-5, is DVKVTQSSRYLVKRTGEKVFLECVQDMDHENMFWYRQDPGLGLRLIYFSYDVKMKEKGDIPEGYSVSREKKERFSLILESASTNQTSMYLCASSFLQGVIQPQHFGDGTRLSIL.

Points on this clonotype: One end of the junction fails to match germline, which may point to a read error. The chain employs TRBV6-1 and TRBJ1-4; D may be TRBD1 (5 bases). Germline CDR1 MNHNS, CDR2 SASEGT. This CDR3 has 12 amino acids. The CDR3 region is CVSSRDEERLFF. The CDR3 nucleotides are TGTGTCAGCAGTCGGGACGAAGAAAGACTGTTTTTT.

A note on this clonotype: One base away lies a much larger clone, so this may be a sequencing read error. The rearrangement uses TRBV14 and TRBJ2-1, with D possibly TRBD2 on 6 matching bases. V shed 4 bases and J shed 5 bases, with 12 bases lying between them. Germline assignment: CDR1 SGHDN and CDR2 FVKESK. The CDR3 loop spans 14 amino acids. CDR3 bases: TGTGCCAGCAGCCGGCTAGCGATCCACAATGAGCAGTTCTTC. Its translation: CASSRLAIHNEQFF. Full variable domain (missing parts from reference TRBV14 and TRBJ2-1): EAGVTQFPSHSVIEKGQTVTLRCDPISGHDNLYWYRRVMGKEIKFLLHFVKESKQDESGMPNNRFLAERTGGTYSTLKVQPAELEDSGVYFCASSRLAIHNEQFFGPGTRLTVL.

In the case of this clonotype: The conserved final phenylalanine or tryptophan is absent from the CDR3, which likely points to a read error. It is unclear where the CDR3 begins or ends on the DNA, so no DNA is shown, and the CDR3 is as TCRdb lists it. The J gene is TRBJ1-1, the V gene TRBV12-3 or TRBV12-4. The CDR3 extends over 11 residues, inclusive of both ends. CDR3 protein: CASSLAGRVFL.

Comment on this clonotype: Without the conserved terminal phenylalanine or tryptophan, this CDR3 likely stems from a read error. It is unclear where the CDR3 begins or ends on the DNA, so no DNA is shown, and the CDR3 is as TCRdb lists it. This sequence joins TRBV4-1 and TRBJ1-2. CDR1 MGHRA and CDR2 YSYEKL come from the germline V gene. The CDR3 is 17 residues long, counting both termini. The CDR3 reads CASSQDDSTQAGRGYAS.

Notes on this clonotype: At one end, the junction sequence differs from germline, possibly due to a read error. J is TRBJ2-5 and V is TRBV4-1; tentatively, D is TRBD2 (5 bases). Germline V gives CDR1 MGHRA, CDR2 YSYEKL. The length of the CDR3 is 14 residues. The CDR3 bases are TGCGCCGGCAGCCCCTGGACTCATCAAGAGACCCAGTACTTC. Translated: CAGSPWTHQETQYF.

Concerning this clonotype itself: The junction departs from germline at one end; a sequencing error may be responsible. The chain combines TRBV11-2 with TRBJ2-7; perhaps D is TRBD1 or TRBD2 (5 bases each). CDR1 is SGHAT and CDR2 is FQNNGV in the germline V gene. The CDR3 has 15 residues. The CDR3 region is CASSLDSRGITTKYF. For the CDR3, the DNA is TGTGCTAGCAGCTTAGATTCGAGGGGAATAACGACGAAGTACTTC.